This T cell receptor (beta chain) was observed in a study of shared clonotypes between healthy human individuals. Points on this clone: Its antigen is unidentified.

The assay was immunoSEQ multiplex PCR, and TCRdb's table has in-frame clones only and misses some. The sample has 600,000 to 750,000 clones; 90% are singletons. Trimming took 8 bases from V and 11 from J, leaving 30 bases between them. Per germline, CDR1 MNHEY and CDR2 SMNVEV (reference sequence). The CDR3 loop spans 17 amino acids. Whole-study findings and limits: Though the depth was large, rarefaction showed that sorted-subset sequencing was incomplete. The donor pool, a small one, limited the genetic and exposure-history diversity represented.

The gene calls are TRBV27 and TRBJ1-4, with a weak D call TRBD1 (5 bases). The receptor was isolated from a man aged 18 to 29 in good health. Some clones in this sample may be carry-over from other donors' samples. Specimen: memory CD8+ T cells from PBMCs. Stated subset: CD45RO+ cells pooled with CCR7-negative TemRA cells. DNA for the CDR3: TGTGCCAGCTCCCTTTGGACCGGGACGGGGGTTTCTGTTAAACTGTTTTTT. Amino acid sequence: CASSLWTGTGVSVKLFF.